This TCR beta chain was recorded in a study of T cell responses to AZD1222 COVID-19 vaccine. Clones were sequenced by immunoSEQ multiplex PCR, and TCRdb holds only the in-frame ones, with some missing. The data show roughly 84,000 clones, with approximately 90% seen just once and roughly 11% held by the top ten. The CDR3 is 14 residues long. After removal of 2 bases from V and 3 bases from J, the junction contained 3 bases not matched to a gene. In germline, CDR1 is SGHRS, CDR2 YFSETQ. Here the sequenced sample was peripheral blood, taken 28 days after the second AZD1222 dose. V gene TRBV5-1 combines with J gene TRBJ2-7; 9 nucleotides align to TRBD1. The sequence derives from an adult who received the AZD1222 COVID-19 vaccine. The CDR3 coding sequence is TGCGCCAGCAGCTTTTCGGGACAGGGCTACGAGCAGTACTTC. Encoded protein: CASSFSGQGYEQYF.